In its sample, the clone carrying this T cell receptor (beta chain) was seen many times. The data were taken from a study of T-cell reconstitution after alpha-beta-depleted transplantation in children. The CDR3 contains 9 residues. Per germline, CDR1 SQVTM and CDR2 ANQGSEA. The ends were cut back, 8 bases at V and 11 bases at J, with 13 bases in the middle. Unique molecular identifiers were incorporated when the TCRbeta library was constructed. TCRdb reprocessed the PCR reads with MiXCR, giving one entry per CDR3 protein. The sample includes some 600,000 distinct CDR3 sequences, approximately 13% of them seen just once.

The chain couples TRBV29-1 to TRBJ2-7; the D call may be TRBD1 or TRBD2 (5 bases each). The specimen was PBMCs, mostly from graft donor cells, collected 360 days after TCRalphabeta/CD19-depleted stem cell transplant. The clonotype comes from a male patient between 10 and 17 years old who had a stem cell transplant for acute myeloid leukemia, so the T cells may come from the graft donor. The CDR3 reads CSFLLGEYF. As DNA, the CDR3 is TGCAGCTTTTTACTGGGGGAGTACTTC.